Included here is one TCR beta chain sequence, with context. This sample was taken from a study of blood T cell repertoires in COVID-19. The CDR3 is 13 amino acids. V lost 6 bases, J lost 7 bases, and 15 bases lay in between. Here immunoSEQ multiplex PCR was the method, and the copy in TCRdb shows in-frame clones only, minus some. The sample shows 150,000 to 200,000 clones, about nine tenths of them seen only once. The rearrangement links TRBV12-3 or TRBV12-4 to TRBJ1-1; D is possibly TRBD1 (5 bases). The clonotype was recovered from a woman in her 70s with acute or convalescent COVID-19. Input material: peripheral blood. CDR3 sequence: CASRNIGAVEAFF. The CDR3, as DNA: TGTGCCAGCAGAAACATAGGGGCCGTTGAAGCTTTCTTT.